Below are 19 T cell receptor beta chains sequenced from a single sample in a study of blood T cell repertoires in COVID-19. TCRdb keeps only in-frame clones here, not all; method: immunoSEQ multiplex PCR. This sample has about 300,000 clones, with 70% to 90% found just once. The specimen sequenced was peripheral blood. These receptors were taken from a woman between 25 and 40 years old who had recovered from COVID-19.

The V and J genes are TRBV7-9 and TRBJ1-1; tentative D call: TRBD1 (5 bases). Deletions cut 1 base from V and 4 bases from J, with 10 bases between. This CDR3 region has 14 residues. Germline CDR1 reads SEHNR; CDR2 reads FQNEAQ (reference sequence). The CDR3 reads CASSLVVQVTEAFF. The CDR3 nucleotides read TGTGCCAGCAGCTTAGTGGTACAGGTCACTGAAGCTTTCTTT.

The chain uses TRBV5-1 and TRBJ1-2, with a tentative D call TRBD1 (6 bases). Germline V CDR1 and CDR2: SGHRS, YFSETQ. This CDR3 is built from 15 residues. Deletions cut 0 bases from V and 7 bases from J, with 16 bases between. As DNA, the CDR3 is TGCGCCAGCAGCTTGGTACCGACAGGACCGGGTGGCTACACCTTC. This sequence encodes CASSLVPTGPGGYTF.

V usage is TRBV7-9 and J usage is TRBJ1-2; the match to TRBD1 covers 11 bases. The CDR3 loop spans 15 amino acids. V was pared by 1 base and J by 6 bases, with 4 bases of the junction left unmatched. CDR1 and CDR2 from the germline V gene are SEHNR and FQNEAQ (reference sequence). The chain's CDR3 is CASSLGGQGVDGYTF. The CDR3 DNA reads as TGTGCCAGCAGCTTAGGGGGACAGGGGGTAGATGGCTACACCTTC.

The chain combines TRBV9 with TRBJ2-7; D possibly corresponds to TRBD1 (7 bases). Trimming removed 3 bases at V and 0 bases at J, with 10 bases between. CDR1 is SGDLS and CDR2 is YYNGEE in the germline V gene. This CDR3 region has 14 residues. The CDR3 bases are TGTGCCAGCAGCGCGCGGGACAGCTCCTACGAGCAGTACTTC. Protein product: CASSARDSSYEQYF.

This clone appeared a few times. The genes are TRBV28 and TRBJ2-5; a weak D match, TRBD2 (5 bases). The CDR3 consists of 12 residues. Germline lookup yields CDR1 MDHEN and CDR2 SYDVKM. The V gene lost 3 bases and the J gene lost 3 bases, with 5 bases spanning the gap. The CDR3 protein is CASSFGEETQYF. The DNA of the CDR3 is TGTGCCAGCAGTTTCGGGGAAGAGACCCAGTACTTC.

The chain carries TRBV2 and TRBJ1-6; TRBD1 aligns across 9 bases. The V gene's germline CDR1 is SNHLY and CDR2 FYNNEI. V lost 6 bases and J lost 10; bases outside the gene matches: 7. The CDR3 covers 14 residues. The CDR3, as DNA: TGTGCCAGCAGCCGGGACAGGGAGGAATCACCCCTCCACTTT. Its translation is CASSRDREESPLHF.

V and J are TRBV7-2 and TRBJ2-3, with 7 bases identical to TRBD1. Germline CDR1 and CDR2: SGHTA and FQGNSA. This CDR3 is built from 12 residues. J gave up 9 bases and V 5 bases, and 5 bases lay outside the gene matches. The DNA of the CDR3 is TGTGCCAGCAGCGTAGGGGGCGCAACGCAGTATTTT. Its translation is CASSVGGATQYF. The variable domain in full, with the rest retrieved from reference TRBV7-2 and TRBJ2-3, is GAGVSQSPSNKVTEKGKDVELRCDPISGHTALYWYRQSLGQGLEFLIYFQGNSAPDKSGLPSDRFSAERTGGSVSTLTIQRTQQEDSAVYLCASSVGGATQYFGPGTRLTVL.

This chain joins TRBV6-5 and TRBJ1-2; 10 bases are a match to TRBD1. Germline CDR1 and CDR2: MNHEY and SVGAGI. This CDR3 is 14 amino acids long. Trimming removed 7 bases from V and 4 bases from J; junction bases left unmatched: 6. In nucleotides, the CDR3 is TGTGCCAGCACCGGACAGGGGGTGGCCTATGGCTACACCTTC. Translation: CASTGQGVAYGYTF.

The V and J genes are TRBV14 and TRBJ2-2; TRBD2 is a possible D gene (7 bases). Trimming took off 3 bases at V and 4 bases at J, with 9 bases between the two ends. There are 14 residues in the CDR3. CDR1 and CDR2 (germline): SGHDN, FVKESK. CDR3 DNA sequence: TGTGCCAGCAGCCAGGGGGGGCCCACCGGGGAGCTGTTTTTT. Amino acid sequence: CASSQGGPTGELFF.

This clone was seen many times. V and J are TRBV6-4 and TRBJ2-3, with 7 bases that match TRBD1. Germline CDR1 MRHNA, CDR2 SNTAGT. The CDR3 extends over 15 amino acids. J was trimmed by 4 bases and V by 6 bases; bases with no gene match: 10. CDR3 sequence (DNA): TGTGCCAGCAGCCGGGAACAGGGGTCCCCAGATACGCAGTATTTT. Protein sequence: CASSREQGSPDTQYF.

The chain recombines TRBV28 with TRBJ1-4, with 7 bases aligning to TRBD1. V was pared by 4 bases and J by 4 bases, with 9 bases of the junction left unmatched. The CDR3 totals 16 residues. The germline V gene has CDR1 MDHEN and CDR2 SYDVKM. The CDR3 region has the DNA TGTGCCAGCAGTTCCCTACGGACAGGTTATAATGAAAAACTGTTTTTT. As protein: CASSSLRTGYNEKLFF.

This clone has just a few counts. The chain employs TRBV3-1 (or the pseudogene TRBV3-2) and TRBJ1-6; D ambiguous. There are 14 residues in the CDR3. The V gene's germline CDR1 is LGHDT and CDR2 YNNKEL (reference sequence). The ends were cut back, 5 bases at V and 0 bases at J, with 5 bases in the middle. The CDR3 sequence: CASSSNSYNSPLHF. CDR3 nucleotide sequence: TGTGCCAGCAGCTCCAACTCCTATAATTCACCCCTCCACTTT.

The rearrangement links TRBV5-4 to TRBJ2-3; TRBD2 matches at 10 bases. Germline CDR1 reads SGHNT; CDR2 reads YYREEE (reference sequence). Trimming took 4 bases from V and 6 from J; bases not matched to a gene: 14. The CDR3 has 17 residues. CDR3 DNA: TGTGCCAGCAGCCCGCGGGGTAGCGGGGGGTCCATGGATACGCAGTATTTT. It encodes CASSPRGSGGSMDTQYF.

The CDR3 here is CSVGRGKQMHMDTQYF. The CDR3, as DNA: TGCAGCGTTGGGCGAGGGAAACAAATGCATATGGATACGCAGTATTTT. The chain combines TRBV29-1 with TRBJ2-3; possible D gene TRBD2, 5 bases. The CDR3 extends over 16 amino acids. Germline V lookup: CDR1 SQVTM, CDR2 ANQGSEA. The V gene lost 4 bases and the J gene lost 6 bases, with 23 bases spanning the gap.

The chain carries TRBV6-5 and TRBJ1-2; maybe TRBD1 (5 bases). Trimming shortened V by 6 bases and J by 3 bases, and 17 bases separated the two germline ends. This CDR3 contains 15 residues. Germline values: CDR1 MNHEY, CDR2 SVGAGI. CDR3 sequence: CASRTAGIADYGYTF. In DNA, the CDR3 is TGTGCCAGCAGGACGGCAGGGATCGCAGACTATGGCTACACCTTC.

This CDR3 is CASSPGQGGYYEQYF. CDR3 nucleotide sequence: TGTGCCAGTAGTCCAGGACAGGGGGGATACTACGAGCAGTACTTC. The chain uses TRBV19 and TRBJ2-7; 10 bases agree with TRBD1. Germline V gene lookup returns CDR1 LNHDA and CDR2 SQIVND (reference sequence). The length of the CDR3 is 15 residues. Losses at the gene ends were 5 bases for V and 3 bases for J; bases not matched to a gene: 7.

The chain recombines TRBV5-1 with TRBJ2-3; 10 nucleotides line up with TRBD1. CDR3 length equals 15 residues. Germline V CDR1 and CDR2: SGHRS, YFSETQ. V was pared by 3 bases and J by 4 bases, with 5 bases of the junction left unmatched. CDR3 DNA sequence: TGCGCCAGCAGCTCGGGACAGGGGTGGGCAGATACGCAGTATTTT. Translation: CASSSGQGWADTQYF.

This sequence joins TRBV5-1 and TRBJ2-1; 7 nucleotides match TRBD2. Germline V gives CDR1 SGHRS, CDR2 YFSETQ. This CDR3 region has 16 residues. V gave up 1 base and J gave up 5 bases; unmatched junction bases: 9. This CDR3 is CASSLSLLASNNEQFF. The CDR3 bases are TGCGCCAGCAGCTTGAGTTTACTAGCGAGTAACAATGAGCAGTTCTTC.

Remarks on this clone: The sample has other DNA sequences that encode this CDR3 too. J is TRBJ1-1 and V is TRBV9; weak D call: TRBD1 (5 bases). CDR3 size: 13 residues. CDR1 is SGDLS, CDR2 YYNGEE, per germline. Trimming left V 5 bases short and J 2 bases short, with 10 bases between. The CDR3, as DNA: TGTGCCAGCAGTGCCCAGGGAAACACTGAAGCTTTCTTT. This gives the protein CASSAQGNTEAFF.